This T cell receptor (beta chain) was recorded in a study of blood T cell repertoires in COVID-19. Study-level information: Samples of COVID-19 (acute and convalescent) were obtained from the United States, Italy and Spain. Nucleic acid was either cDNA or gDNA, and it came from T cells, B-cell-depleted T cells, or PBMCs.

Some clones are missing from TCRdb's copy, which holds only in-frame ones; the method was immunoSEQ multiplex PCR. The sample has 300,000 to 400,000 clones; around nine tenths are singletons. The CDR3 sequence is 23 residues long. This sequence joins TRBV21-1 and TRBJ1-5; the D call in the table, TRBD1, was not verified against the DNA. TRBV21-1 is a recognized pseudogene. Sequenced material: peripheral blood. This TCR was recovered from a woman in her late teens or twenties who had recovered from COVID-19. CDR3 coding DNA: TGTGCCAGCAGCTCCCGAAAGACTAGAAACATTGTGGGGACAGGGGGCGACGGACAGCCCCAGCATTTT. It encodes CASSSRKTRNIVGTGGDGQPQHF.